This note documents a single T cell receptor beta chain sequence. Its matching antigen is unknown. This record comes from a study of regulatory T cells in long-lasting Graves disease. General study findings and limits: Accuracy was possibly reduced by small sample size. TRBV28, TRBJ1-2 and TRBJ2-5 emerged as the favored segments in persistent disease.

Germline V lookup: CDR1 MNHNS, CDR2 SASEGT. The CDR3 loop spans 14 amino acids. Deletions cut 11 bases from V and 1 base from J, with 17 bases between. Building of the TCR beta libraries involved iRepertoire HTBI primers and Arm-PCR of CDR3 regions. TCRdb re-derived calls from the multiplex PCR reads in MiXCR, one entry per CDR3 protein. The sample lists approximately 470,000 distinct CDR3 sequences, roughly 15% occurring once. Time point of the sample: newly diagnosed GD, antithyroid drugs for less than 3 months. PBMC RNA served as the TCR library source. The sample was also linked to a second study, of T cells in Graves' hyperthyroidism and ophthalmopathy. According to that study: Hyperthyroidism, newly diagnosed and lasting under 2 months, affected patients aged 18 to 65.

This TCR derives from a middle-aged man with Graves disease. The source material was peripheral blood mononuclear cells (PBMCs), sampled at new diagnosis, from a patient treated with antithyroid drugs. This rearrangement joins TRBV6-1 to TRBJ1-1; D possibly corresponds to TRBD1 (6 bases). The CDR3 DNA reads TGTGCCGCCCTTCTGCGGGGGCCGAACACTGAAGCTTTCTTT. Its protein product is CAALLRGPNTEAFF.